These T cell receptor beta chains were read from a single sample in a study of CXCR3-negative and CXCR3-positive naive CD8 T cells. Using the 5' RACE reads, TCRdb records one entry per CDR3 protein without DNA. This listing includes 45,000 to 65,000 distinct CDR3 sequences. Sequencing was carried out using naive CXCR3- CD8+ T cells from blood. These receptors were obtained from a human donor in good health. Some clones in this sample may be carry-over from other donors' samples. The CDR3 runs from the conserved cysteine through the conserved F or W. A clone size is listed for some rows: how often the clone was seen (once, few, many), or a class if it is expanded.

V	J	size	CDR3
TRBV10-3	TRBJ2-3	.	CAISEQRATDTQYF
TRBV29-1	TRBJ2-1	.	CSVGISARVYFSEQFF
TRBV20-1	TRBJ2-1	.	CSARDWASGAFGDNEQFF
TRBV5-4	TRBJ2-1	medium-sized	CASAPGTDYNEQFF
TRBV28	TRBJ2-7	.	CASTLDKGYYEQYF
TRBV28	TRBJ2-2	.	CASSLRIPVAGPNTGELFF
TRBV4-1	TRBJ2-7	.	CASSQVPGVNSYEQYF
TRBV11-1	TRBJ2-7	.	CASSLSRDLYEQYF
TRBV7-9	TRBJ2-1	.	CASSKAPGQAYNEQFF
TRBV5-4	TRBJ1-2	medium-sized	CASSPPGVYGYTF
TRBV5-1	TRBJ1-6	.	CASSRTGGDSYNSPLHF
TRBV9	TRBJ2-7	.	CASSVGASGGAPAEQYF
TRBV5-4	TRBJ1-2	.	CASSLGQGAGGYTF
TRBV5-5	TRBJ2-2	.	CASSSDPPNTGELFF
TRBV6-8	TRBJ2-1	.	CASRSVPGTEYNEQFF
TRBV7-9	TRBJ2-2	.	CASSLEAVGTGELFF
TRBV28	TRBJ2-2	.	CASSPSGGASGELFF
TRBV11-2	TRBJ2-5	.	CASSFGLESPGTQYF
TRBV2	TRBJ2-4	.	CASSAGSGIQYF
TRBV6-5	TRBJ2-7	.	CASSSSGTPYEQYF
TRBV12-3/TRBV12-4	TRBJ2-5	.	CASSYLAGGLETQYF
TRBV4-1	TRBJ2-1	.	CASSQGRSLMGYNEQFF
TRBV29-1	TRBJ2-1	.	CSVYPMTSWNEQFF
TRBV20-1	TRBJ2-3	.	CSAKGLDLDTDTQYF
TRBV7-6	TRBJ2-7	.	CASSAGAGVGYEQYF
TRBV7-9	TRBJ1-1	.	CASSLWRDDTEAFF
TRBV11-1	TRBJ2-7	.	CASSLYTGSAVYEQYF
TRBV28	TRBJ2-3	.	CASSLRDGTDTQYF
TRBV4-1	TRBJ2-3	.	CASSLKPGTGLTDTQYF
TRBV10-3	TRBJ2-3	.	CAISRLAGTSTDTQYF
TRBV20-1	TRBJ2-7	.	CSARSADSSYEQYF
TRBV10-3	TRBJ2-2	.	CAIMGTGTRTGELFF
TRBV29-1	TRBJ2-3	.	CSVEASGGTDPTDTQYF
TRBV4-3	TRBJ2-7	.	CASSQDLRTSGIHEQHF
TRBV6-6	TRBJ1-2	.	CASSYFGPGDYGYTF
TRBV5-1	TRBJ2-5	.	CASSPRGGFQETQYF
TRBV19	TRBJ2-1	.	CASSIGQTGINEQFF
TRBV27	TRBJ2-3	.	CASSLSLQGPTDTQYF
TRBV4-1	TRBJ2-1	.	CASSQGTGYNEQFF
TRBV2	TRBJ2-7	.	CASSEPGTGAFSYEQYF
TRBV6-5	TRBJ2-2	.	CASSLSSERTGELFF
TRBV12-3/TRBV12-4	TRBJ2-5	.	CASSLTGGTQYF